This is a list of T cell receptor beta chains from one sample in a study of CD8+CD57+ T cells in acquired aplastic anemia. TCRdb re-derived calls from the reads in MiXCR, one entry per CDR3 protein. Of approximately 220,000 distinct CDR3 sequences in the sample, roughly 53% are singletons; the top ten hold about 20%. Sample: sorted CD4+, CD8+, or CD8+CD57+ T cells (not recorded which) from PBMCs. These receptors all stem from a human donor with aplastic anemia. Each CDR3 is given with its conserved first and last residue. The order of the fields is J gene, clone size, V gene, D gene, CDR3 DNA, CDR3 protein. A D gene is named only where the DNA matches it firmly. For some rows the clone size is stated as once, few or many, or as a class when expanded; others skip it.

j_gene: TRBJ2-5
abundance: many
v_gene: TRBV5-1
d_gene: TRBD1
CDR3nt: TGCGCCAGCAGCTTGGTACAGGGGATGGAGGAGACCCAGTACTTC
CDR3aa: CASSLVQGMEETQYF

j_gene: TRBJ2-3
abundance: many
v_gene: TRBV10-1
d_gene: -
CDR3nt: TGCGCCAGCAGTGACCAGACAGGCACAGATACGCAGTATTTT
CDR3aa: CASSDQTGTDTQYF

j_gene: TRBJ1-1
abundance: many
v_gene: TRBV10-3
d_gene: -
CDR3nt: TGTGCCATCAGCAGGGGAGGGATGAACACTGAAGCTTTCTTT
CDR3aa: CAISRGGMNTEAFF

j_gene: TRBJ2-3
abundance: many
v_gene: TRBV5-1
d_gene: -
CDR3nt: TGCGCCAGCAGCCCTCTGGTCGCAGGGTCGGGAACAGATACGCAGTATTTT
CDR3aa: CASSPLVAGSGTDTQYF

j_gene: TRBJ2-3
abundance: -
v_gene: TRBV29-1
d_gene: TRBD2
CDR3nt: TGCAGCGTTGGGGCTAGCGGGGGGAGCACAGATACGCAGTATTTT
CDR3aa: CSVGASGGSTDTQYF

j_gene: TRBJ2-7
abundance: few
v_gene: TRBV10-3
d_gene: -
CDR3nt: TGTGCCATCAGTGAGGGGGACGGTTCCTACGAGCAGTACTTC
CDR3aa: CAISEGDGSYEQYF

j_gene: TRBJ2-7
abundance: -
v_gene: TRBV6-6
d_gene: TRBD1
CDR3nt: TGTGCCAGCAGTAAGGGACAGAACTACGAGCAGTACTTC
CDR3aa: CASSKGQNYEQYF

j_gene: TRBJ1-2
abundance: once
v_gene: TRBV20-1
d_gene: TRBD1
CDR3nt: TGCAGTGCCGCGGACAGGGGGCAAGGTGGCTACACCTTC
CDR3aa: CSAADRGQGGYTF

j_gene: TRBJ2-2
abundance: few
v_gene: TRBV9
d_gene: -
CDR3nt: TGTGCCAGCTCACCCTCCGGGACCGGGGAGCTGTTTTTT
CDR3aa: CASSPSGTGELFF

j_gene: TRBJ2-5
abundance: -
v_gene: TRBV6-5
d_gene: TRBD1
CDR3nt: TGTGCCAGCCTCAACCTGGGACAGCAAGAGACCCAGTACTTC
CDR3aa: CASLNLGQQETQYF

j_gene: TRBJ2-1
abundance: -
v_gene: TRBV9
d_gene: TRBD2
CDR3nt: TGTGCCAGCAGACTACTAGCGGGAGAGGCCTACAATGAGCAGTTCTTC
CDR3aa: CASRLLAGEAYNEQFF

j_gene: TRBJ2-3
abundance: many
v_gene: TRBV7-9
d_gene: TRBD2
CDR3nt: TGTGCCAGCAGCTTAAAGGTGACTAGCGGGGGGGCCCGTAGCACAGATACGCAGTATTTT
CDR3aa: CASSLKVTSGGARSTDTQYF

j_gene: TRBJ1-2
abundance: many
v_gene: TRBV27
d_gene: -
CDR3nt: TGTGCCAGCAGTTTAAGTTCGGGGAACTATGGCTACACCTTC
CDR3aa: CASSLSSGNYGYTF

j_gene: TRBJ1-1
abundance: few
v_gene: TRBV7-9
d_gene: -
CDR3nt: TGTGCCAGCAGCTTAGCGGGGGCGGACACTGAAGCTTTCTTT
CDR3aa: CASSLAGADTEAFF

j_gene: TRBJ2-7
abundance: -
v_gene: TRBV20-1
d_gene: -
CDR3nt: TGCAGTGCTAGACTAGGACAGTCCTACGAGCAGTACTTC
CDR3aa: CSARLGQSYEQYF

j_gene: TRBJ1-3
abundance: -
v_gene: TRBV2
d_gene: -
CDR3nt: TGTGCCAGCAGTGTGGGGACCGGAAACACCATATATTTT
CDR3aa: CASSVGTGNTIYF

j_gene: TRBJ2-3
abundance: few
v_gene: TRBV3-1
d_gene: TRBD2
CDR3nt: TGTGCCAGCAGCCAAACGCCTAGCGGGGGGGCCGATACGCAGTATTTT
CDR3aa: CASSQTPSGGADTQYF

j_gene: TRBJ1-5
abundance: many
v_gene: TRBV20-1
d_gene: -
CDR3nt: TGCAGTGCGGGCGGGGCGAACAATCAGCCCCAGCATTTT
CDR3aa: CSAGGANNQPQHF

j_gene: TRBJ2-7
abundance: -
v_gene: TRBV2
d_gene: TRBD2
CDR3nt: TGTGCCAGCAGAGGGACTAGCGGGGGCCGGAGCTCCTACGAGCAGTACTTC
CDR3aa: CASRGTSGGRSSYEQYF

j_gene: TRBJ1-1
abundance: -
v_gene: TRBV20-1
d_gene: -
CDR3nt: TGCAGTGCTACTCCAGGGCGTGGTTCCTCTGAAGCTTTCTTT
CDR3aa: CSATPGRGSSEAFF

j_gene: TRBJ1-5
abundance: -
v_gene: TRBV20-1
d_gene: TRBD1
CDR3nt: TGCAGTGCTGCTGGGACAGGGACGAGCAATCAGCCCCAGCATTTT
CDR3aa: CSAAGTGTSNQPQHF

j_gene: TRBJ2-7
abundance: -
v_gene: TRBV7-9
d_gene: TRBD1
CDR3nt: TGTGCCAGCAGCTTACCGGGACAGGGTACCTACGAGCAGTACTTC
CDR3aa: CASSLPGQGTYEQYF

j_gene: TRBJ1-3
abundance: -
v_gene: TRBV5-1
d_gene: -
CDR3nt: TGCGCCAGCAGCTTGGGACCTCAAAACACCATATATTTT
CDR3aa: CASSLGPQNTIYF

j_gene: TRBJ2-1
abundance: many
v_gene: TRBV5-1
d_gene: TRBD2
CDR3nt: TGCGCCAGCAGCTCGGGGGGGCCAGGGGAGCAGTTCTTC
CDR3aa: CASSSGGPGEQFF

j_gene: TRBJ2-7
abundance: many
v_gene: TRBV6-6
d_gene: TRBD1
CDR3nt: TGTGCCAGCAGTTACAGGGACAGGGTCTACGAGCAGTACTTC
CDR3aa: CASSYRDRVYEQYF

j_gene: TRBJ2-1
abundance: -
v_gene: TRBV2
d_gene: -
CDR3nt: TGTGCCAGCAGCCAACAGGGCTTTGGCAATGAGCAGTTCTTC
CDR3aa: CASSQQGFGNEQFF

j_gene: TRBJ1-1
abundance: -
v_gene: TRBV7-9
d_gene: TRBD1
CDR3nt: TGTGCCAGCTCCAGACAGGGTGGGACGAACACTGAAGCTTTCTTT
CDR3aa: CASSRQGGTNTEAFF

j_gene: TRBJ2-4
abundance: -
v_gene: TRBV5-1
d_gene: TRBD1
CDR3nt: TGCGCCAGCAGCCCATGGACAGGGGCCGGGGACATTCAGTACTTC
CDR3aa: CASSPWTGAGDIQYF

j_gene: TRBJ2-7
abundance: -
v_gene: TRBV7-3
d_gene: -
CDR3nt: TGTGCCAGCAGCTTAACCCGGACCGGGGAATACGAGCAGTACTTC
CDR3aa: CASSLTRTGEYEQYF

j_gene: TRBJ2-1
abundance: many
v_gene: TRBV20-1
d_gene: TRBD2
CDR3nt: TGCAGTGCTTTTTCACGGACTAGCGCGGCTCGCAATGAGCAGTTCTTC
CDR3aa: CSAFSRTSAARNEQFF

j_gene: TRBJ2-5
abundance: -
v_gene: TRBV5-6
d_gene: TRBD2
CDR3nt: TGTGCCAGCAGCTTGGTACTAGCGGGCGTTCAAGAGACCCAGTACTTC
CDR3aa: CASSLVLAGVQETQYF

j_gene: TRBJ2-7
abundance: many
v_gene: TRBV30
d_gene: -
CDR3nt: TGTGCCTGGAGTGTTTACAGGCTCGCCTACGAGCAGTACTTC
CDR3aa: CAWSVYRLAYEQYF

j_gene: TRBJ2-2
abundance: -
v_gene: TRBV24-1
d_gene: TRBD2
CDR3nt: TGTGCCACCAGTCACGAGCTGAGCGGGAGAAACACCGGGGAGCTGTTTTTT
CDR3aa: CATSHELSGRNTGELFF

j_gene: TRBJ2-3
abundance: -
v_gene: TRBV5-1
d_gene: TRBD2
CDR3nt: TGCGCCAGCAGCTTGTCGCCGGGGGGGCCGGATACGCAGTATTTT
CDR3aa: CASSLSPGGPDTQYF

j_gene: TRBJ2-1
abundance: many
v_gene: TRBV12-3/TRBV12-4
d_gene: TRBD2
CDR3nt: TGTGCCAGCAGTTTTAGTAGCGGGGGATACAATGAGCAGTTCTTC
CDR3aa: CASSFSSGGYNEQFF

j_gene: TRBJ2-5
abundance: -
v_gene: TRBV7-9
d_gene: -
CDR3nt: TGTGCCAGCAGCCAAACCAGTCTTGAGACCCAGTACTTC
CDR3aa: CASSQTSLETQYF

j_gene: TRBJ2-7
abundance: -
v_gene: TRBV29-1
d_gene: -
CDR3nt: TGCAGCGTTGATGGAGGGAGCTCCTACGAGCAGTACTTC
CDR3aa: CSVDGGSSYEQYF

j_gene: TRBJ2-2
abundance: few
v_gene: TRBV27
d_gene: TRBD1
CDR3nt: TGTGCCAGCAGAACTAACAGGGGGCTCCGCACCGGGGAGCTGTTTTTT
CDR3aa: CASRTNRGLRTGELFF

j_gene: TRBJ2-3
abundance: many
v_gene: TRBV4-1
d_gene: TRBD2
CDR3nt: TGCGCCAGCAGCCAACGGGAGGGCTCAGATACGCAGTATTTT
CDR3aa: CASSQREGSDTQYF

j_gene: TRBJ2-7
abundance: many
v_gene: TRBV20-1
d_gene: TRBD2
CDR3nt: TGCAGTGCTAGAGATCACGGGGGGAAACCCTACGAGCAGTACTTC
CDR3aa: CSARDHGGKPYEQYF

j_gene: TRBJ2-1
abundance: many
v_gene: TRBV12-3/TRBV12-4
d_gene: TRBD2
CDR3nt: TGTGCCAGCAGGCGGGGACTAGCGGGATACAATGAGCAGTTCTTC
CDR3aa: CASRRGLAGYNEQFF

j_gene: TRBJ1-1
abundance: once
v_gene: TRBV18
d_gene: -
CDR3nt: TGTGCCAGCTCGCCGGGGGGGCCCACTGAAGCTTTCTTT
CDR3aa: CASSPGGPTEAFF

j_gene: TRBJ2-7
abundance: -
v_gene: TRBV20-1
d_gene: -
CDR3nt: TGCAGTGCTAGAGATCAACGGGTAATCTCCTACGAGCAGTACTTC
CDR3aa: CSARDQRVISYEQYF

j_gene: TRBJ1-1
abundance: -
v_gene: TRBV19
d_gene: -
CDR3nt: TGTGCCAGTAGTATACAGCTATCTATGAACACTGAAGCTTTCTTT
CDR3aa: CASSIQLSMNTEAFF

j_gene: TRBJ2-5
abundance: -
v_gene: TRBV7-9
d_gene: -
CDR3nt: TGTGCCAGCAGGTATCTGACAGGGCGGGGCGAGACCCAGTACTTC
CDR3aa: CASRYLTGRGETQYF

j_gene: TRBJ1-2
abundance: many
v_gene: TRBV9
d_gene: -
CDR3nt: TGTGCCAGCAGCCCCGAGGCGAGGGCCTATGGCTACACCTTC
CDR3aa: CASSPEARAYGYTF

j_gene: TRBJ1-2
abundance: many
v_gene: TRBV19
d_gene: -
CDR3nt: TGTGCCAGTAGTATCAGGGGAGAGAACTATGGCTACACCTTC
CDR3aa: CASSIRGENYGYTF

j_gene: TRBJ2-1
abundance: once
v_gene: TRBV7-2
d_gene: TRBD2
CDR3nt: TGTGCCAGCAGCGCCTTACGCGGGGGGGCTCCCTGGGATGAGCAGTTCTTC
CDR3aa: CASSALRGGAPWDEQFF

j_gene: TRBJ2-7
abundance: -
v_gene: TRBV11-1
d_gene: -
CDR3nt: TGTGCCAGCAGGGATACGACAGCGGGTAGTATTGAGCAGTACTTC
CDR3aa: CASRDTTAGSIEQYF

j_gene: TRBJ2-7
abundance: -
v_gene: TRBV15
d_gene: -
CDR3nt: TGTGCCACCAGCAGGTTACCCCGGGACCTCCACTACGAGCAGTACTTC
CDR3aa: CATSRLPRDLHYEQYF

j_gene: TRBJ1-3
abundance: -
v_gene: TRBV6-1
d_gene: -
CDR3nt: TGTGCCAGCAGTGAAGCCAAACAGTCCCGCTCTGGAAACACCATATATTTT
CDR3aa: CASSEAKQSRSGNTIYF

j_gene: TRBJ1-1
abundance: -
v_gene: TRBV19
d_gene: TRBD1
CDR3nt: TGTGCCAGCAGGGCGCGAGGGGGCGCGGTCAGCACTGAAGCTTTCTTT
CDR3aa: CASRARGGAVSTEAFF

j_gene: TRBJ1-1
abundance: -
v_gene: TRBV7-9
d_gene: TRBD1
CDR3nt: TGTGCCGGACACAGGGGAGTGAACACTGAAGCTTTCTTT
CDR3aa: CAGHRGVNTEAFF

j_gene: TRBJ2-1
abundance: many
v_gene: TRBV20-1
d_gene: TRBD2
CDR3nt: TGCAGTGCCGAAAGGTCGGGACTAACCTACAATGAGCAGTTCTTC
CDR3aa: CSAERSGLTYNEQFF

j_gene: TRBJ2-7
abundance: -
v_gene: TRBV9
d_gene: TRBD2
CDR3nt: TGTGCCAGCAGCCCCGGGGGGGACGGACCCTACGAGCAGTACTTC
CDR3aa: CASSPGGDGPYEQYF

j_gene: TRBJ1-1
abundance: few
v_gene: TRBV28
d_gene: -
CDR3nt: TGTGCCAGCAGCCGCAACCCACAGGGATACACTGAAGCTTTCTTT
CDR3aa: CASSRNPQGYTEAFF

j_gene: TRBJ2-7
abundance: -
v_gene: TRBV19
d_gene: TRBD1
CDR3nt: TGTGCCAGTAAGGGACAGGGGGCCTACGAGCAGTACTTC
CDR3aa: CASKGQGAYEQYF